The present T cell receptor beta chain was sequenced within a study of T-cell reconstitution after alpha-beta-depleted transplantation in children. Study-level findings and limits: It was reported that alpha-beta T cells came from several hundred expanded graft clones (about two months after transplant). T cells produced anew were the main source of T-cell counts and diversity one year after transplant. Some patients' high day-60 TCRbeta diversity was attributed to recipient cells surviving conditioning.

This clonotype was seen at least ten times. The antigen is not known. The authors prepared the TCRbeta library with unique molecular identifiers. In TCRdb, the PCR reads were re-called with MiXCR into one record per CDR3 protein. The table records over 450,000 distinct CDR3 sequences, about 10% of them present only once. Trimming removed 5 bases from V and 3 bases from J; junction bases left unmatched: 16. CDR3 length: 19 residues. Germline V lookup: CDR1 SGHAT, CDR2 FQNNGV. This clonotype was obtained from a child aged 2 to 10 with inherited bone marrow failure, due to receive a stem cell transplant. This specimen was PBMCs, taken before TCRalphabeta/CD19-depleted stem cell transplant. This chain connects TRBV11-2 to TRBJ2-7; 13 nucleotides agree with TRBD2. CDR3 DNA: TGTGCCAGCAGCGCAGGACTAGCGGGAGTATGGTCAGGTTACTACGAGCAGTACTTC. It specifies CASSAGLAGVWSGYYEQYF.